This entry is about one T cell receptor (beta chain). Its antigen is unknown. Semi-nested PCR with Nested Universal Primer A followed constant-region reverse priming of full-length variable regions. One entry per CDR3 protein results from TCRdb running MiXCR on the 5' RACE reads. The sample includes nearly 55,000 distinct CDR3 sequences, about 25% seen only once; the top ten take 2.5% to 3.5%. CD25-based Treg depletion was applied to purified naive CD4+ T cells. Regarding the study as a whole: In terms of TCR gene usage, tumor memory CD4+ T cells clustered together with blood and lymph node memory CD4+ cells, as well as with lymph node naive CD4+ cells.

The sample consisted of tumor-infiltrating naive CD4+ T cells sorted from the breast tumor. Subset noted: naive CD4+ T cells, CD4+CD45RA+CD25-. The receptor comes from a female donor with breast cancer.

The CDR3 nucleotides are TGTGCCAGCAGCCGCGCCGGAGAGCTTTATCAGCCCCAGCATTTT. Its protein is CASSRAGELYQPQHF. The rearrangement joins TRBV5-5 to TRBJ1-5; D is undetermined. The CDR3 runs 15 residues. Trimming pared 4 bases from V and 5 bases from J, leaving 16 bases between. Germline CDR1 and CDR2: SGHKS and YYEKEE (reference sequence).